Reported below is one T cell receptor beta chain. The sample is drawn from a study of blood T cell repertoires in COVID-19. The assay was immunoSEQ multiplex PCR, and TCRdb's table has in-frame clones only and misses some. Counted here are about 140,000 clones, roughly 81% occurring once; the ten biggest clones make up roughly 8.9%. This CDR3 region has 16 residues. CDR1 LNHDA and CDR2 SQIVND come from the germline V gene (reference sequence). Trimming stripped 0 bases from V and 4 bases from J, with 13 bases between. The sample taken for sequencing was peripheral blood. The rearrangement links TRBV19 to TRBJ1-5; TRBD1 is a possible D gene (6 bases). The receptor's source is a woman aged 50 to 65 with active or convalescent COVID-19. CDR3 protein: CASSIDTGGMNQPQHF. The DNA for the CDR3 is TGTGCCAGTAGTATAGATACGGGGGGCATGAATCAGCCCCAGCATTTT.